The 11 T cell receptor beta chains presented below share a single source sample, sequenced in a study of technical replicates of blood from a few donors. TCRdb keeps only in-frame clones here, not all; method: immunoSEQ multiplex PCR. The sample yields tens of thousands of clones, 85% to 95% seen once. Specimen: T cells isolated from PBMCs. The receptors come from a human donor in good health.

The V and J genes are TRBV4-2 and TRBJ2-5, with TRBD2 identical over 10 bases. In germline, CDR1 is LGHNA, CDR2 YNFKEQ. Unmatched junction bases numbered 9, after V lost 0 bases and J lost 5 bases. This CDR3 has 17 residues. The CDR3 sequence: CASSQDLASGGGETQYF. In nucleotides, the CDR3 is TGTGCCAGCAGCCAAGATCTGGCTAGCGGGGGTGGCGAGACCCAGTACTTC.

The genes are TRBV2 and TRBJ1-4; TRBD1 matches 7 bases. Germline CDR1 SNHLY, CDR2 FYNNEI. This CDR3 contains 16 residues. V gave up 2 bases and J gave up 0 bases; unmatched junction bases: 3. The CDR3 sequence is CASSEKGTATNEKLFF. The DNA of the CDR3 is TGTGCCAGCAGTGAAAAGGGGACAGCAACTAATGAAAAACTGTTTTTT.

The chain has TRBV4-1 and TRBJ1-2; 7 bases are a match to TRBD1. There are 14 residues in the CDR3. Germline-derived CDR1 and CDR2 are MGHRA and YSYEKL. The junction had 3 bases not matched to a gene; V was cut back by 3 bases and J by 2 bases. Written as DNA, the CDR3 is TGCGCCAGCAGCCAGGCGACAGGGAACTATGGCTACACCTTC. Translated: CASSQATGNYGYTF.

The chain is built from TRBV7-9 and TRBJ2-3; possible D gene TRBD1, 6 bases. CDR1 is SEHNR, CDR2 FQNEAQ, per germline (reference sequence). The length of the CDR3 is 15 residues. V lost 9 bases, J lost 0 bases, and 16 bases lay in between. In DNA, the CDR3 is TGTGCCAGTTCTACCGGGACACATAGCACAGATACGCAGTATTTT. This sequence encodes CASSTGTHSTDTQYF.

This chain links TRBV10-1 with TRBJ2-2; a weak D match, TRBD2 (6 bases). Germline assignment: CDR1 WNHNN and CDR2 SYGVQD (reference sequence). This CDR3 has 14 residues. V lost 2 bases and J lost 3, with 7 bases in between. CDR3 protein: CASSERGYTGELFF. The DNA of the CDR3 is TGCGCCAGCAGTGAGCGGGGGTACACCGGGGAGCTGTTTTTT.

The chain couples TRBV5-8 to TRBJ2-1; possible D gene TRBD2, 6 bases. Germline CDR1 is SGHTS and CDR2 is YDEGEE. The CDR3 loop spans 16 amino acids. Trimming stripped 4 bases from V and 0 bases from J, with 14 bases between. The CDR3 sequence is CASSKLTRTSYNEQFF. The CDR3 region has the DNA TGTGCCAGCAGCAAACTGACTAGGACCTCCTACAATGAGCAGTTCTTC.

The chain carries TRBV7-9 and TRBJ1-1; D is perhaps TRBD1 (6 bases). Per the germline V gene, CDR1 is SEHNR and CDR2 is FQNEAQ (reference sequence). Trimming took off 3 bases at V and 5 bases at J, with 16 bases between the two ends. The CDR3 runs to 15 residues. For the CDR3, the DNA is TGTGCCAGCAGCTTCGGGGAAATGAGGGGGACTGAAGCTTTCTTT. Protein sequence: CASSFGEMRGTEAFF. The full variable domain, with the rest looked up from reference TRBV7-9 and TRBJ1-1, is DTGVSQNPRHKITKRGQNVTFRCDPISEHNRLYWYRQTLGQGPEFLTYFQNEAQLEKSRLLSDRFSAERPKGSFSTLEIQRTEQGDSAMYLCASSFGEMRGTEAFFGQGTRLTVV.

The chain uses TRBV5-5 and TRBJ2-7; D uncertain. This CDR3 region has 13 residues. CDR1 SGHKS and CDR2 YYEKEE come from the germline V gene (reference sequence). Trimming removed 2 bases at V and 1 base at J, with 7 bases between. In nucleotides, the CDR3 is TGTGCCAGCAGCTTTTACAGTTCCTACGAGCAGTACTTC. Protein: CASSFYSSYEQYF.

V and J are TRBV4-1 and TRBJ1-5, with D perhaps matching TRBD1 (6 bases). V was trimmed by 0 bases and J by 6 bases, leaving 15 bases between them. Germline V gene sequence: CDR1 MGHRA, CDR2 YSYEKL. This CDR3 comprises 16 residues. The CDR3 bases are TGCGCCAGCAGCCAAGAAACAGGGAAAGCGTCTCAGCCCCAGCATTTT. This gives the protein CASSQETGKASQPQHF.

The genes are TRBV5-4 and TRBJ1-4; D is possibly TRBD1 (5 bases). The V gene lost 5 bases and the J gene lost 7 bases, with 18 bases spanning the gap. Germline CDR1 and CDR2: SGHNT and YYREEE (reference sequence). This CDR3 contains 15 residues. In nucleotides, the CDR3 is TGTGCCAGCAGTATTGACATGGGGGGAGGTGAAAAACTGTTTTTT. Its protein is CASSIDMGGGEKLFF.

The chain recombines TRBV2 with TRBJ2-2, with TRBD1 identical over 8 bases. The CDR3 extends over 17 amino acids. Germline CDR1 and CDR2: SNHLY and FYNNEI. J was trimmed by 4 bases and V by 2 bases; bases with no gene match: 9. The CDR3 DNA sequence: TGTGCCAGCAGTGAACTAACGGTAACAGGGGGCACCGGGGAGCTGTTTTTT. This encodes CASSELTVTGGTGELFF.